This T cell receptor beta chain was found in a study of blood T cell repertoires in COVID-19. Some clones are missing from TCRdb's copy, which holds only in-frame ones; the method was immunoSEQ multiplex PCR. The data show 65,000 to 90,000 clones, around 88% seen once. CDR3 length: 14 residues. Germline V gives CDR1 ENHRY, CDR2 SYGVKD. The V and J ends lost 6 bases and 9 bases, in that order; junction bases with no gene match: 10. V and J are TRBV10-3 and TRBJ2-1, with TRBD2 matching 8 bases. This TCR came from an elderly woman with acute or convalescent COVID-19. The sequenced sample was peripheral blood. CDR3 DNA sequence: TGTGCCATCAGCTCGGGGAGCGGGGGCAGTGAGCAGTTCTTC. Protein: CAISSGSGGSEQFF.